The 32 T cell receptor beta chains presented below share a single source sample, sequenced in a study of blood T cell repertoires in COVID-19. Assay: immunoSEQ multiplex PCR; the TCRdb copy retains only in-frame clones and omits some. The data show 60,000 to 75,000 clones, 88% seen once. Source material: peripheral blood. The receptor set was obtained from a human donor in a cohort sampled during active COVID-19.

The chain is built from TRBV28 and TRBJ1-3, with D perhaps matching TRBD1 (6 bases). The ends were cut back, 6 bases at V and 1 base at J, with 16 bases in the middle. The CDR3 consists of 16 residues. Germline assignment: CDR1 MDHEN and CDR2 SYDVKM. Here the CDR3 DNA reads TGTGCCAGCAGGGGAGTAGGGGGGGCATCTGGAAACACCATATATTTT. Translating it yields CASRGVGGASGNTIYF. Filled out from reference TRBV28 and TRBJ1-3, the complete variable domain reads DVKVTQSSRYLVKRTGEKVFLECVQDMDHENMFWYRQDPGLGLRLIYFSYDVKMKEKGDIPEGYSVSREKKERFSLILESASTNQTSMYLCASRGVGGASGNTIYFGEGSWLTVV.

The chain carries TRBV11-2 and TRBJ2-2; weak D call: TRBD1 (8 bases). Deletions cut 3 bases from V and 5 bases from J, with 13 bases between. Germline assignment: CDR1 SGHAT and CDR2 FQNNGV. This CDR3 is built from 15 residues. The CDR3 region is CASSFSQGGTGELFF. CDR3 coding DNA: TGTGCCAGCAGCTTCTCACAGGGGGGGACCGGGGAGCTGTTTTTT.

The chain couples TRBV3-1 (or the pseudogene TRBV3-2) to TRBJ2-5, with D maybe TRBD1 (5 bases). Trimming cost V 4 bases and J 4 bases, with 10 bases left between them. Per the germline V gene, CDR1 is LGHDT and CDR2 is YNNKEL (reference sequence). The CDR3 consists of 13 residues. CDR3 protein: CASSREGAETQYF. The DNA for the CDR3 is TGTGCCAGCAGCCGGGAAGGGGCAGAGACCCAGTACTTC.

The rearrangement joins TRBV6-5 to TRBJ2-6; D is undetermined. CDR1 and CDR2 (germline): MNHEY, SVGAGI. V lost 2 bases and J 4 bases, leaving 3 bases between the germline ends. This CDR3 region has 13 residues. The CDR3 nucleotides read TGTGCCAGCAGTTACGCGGGGGCCAACGTCCTGACTTTC. It encodes CASSYAGANVLTF.

J is TRBJ2-7 and V is TRBV18; TRBD1 might be the D (5 bases). Germline V CDR1 and CDR2: KGHSH, LQKENI. V shed 2 bases and J shed 4 bases, with 12 bases lying between them. The CDR3 loop spans 14 amino acids. CDR3 loop: CASSPWVQGYEQYF. The CDR3 nucleotides read TGTGCCAGCTCACCATGGGTTCAGGGTTACGAGCAGTACTTC.

Here the CDR3 reads CASSDDPAAALSNNEQFF. Written as DNA, the CDR3 is TGCGCCAGCAGTGATGACCCAGCCGCGGCGTTATCAAACAATGAGCAGTTCTTC. The V call is TRBV10-1, the J call TRBJ2-1; D is undetermined. CDR3 length equals 18 residues. V was shortened by 3 bases and J by 5 bases, with 23 bases between the two germline ends. The germline CDR1 and CDR2 sequences are WNHNN and SYGVQD (reference sequence).

This clone was seen more than once but under ten times. The chain carries TRBV28 and TRBJ2-7; perhaps TRBD2 as D (5 bases). V dropped 6 bases and J dropped 8 bases, with 23 bases sitting between them. The CDR3 extends over 15 amino acids. CDR1 and CDR2 from the germline V gene are MDHEN and SYDVKM. CDR3 sequence: CASRQDSGLPGQQYF. CDR3 nucleotides: TGTGCCAGCAGGCAAGATTCTGGACTGCCTGGCCAGCAGTACTTC.

DNA for the CDR3: TGCGCCAGCAGCCAAGATACAGGGACGAACACTGAAGCTTTCTTT. It codes for CASSQDTGTNTEAFF. V and J are TRBV4-1 and TRBJ1-1, with D perhaps TRBD1 (6 bases). The CDR3 covers 15 residues. Trimming shortened V by 0 bases and J by 1 base, and 9 bases separated the two germline ends. Germline values: CDR1 MGHRA, CDR2 YSYEKL.

CDR3 region: CASSQVPAGTTDTQYF. The CDR3 region has the DNA TGTGCCAGCAGCCAAGTGCCAGCGGGAACCACAGATACGCAGTATTTT. The chain is built from TRBV4-2 and TRBJ2-3, with 7 nucleotides matching TRBD2. The CDR3 extends over 16 amino acids. V shed 1 base, J shed 2 bases, and the junction held 6 bases outside the gene matches. Germline V lookup: CDR1 LGHNA, CDR2 YNFKEQ.

The V gene is TRBV4-2, the J gene TRBJ1-2; D ambiguous. The CDR3 runs 15 residues. V was clipped by 6 bases and J by 7 bases, with 21 bases between them. CDR1 is LGHNA and CDR2 is YNFKEQ in the germline V gene. Written as DNA, the CDR3 is TGTGCCAGCAGTGATCCGAGAGCGTCTGGGAGTGGCTACACCTTC. Its translation: CASSDPRASGSGYTF.

The chain joins TRBV19 to TRBJ1-1; TRBD1 matches at 9 bases. The CDR3 consists of 15 residues. The V and J ends lost 5 bases and 6 bases, in that order; junction bases with no gene match: 10. CDR1 is LNHDA, CDR2 SQIVND, per germline (reference sequence). CDR3 DNA sequence: TGTGCCAGTAGTCAACCGGGACAGGGAATCGCTGAAGCTTTCTTT. Translated, it gives CASSQPGQGIAEAFF. The full variable domain, completed using reference TRBV19 and TRBJ1-1, is DGGITQSPKYLFRKEGQNVTLSCEQNLNHDAMYWYRQDPGQGLRLIYYSQIVNDFQKGDIAEGYSVSREKKESFPLTVTSAQKNPTAFYLCASSQPGQGIAEAFFGQGTRLTVV.

V is TRBV2 and J is TRBJ2-3, with 7 positions matching TRBD2. This CDR3 has 14 amino acids. From germline, CDR1 is SNHLY and CDR2 FYNNEI. V shed 10 bases, J shed 1 base, and the junction held 8 bases outside the gene matches. The CDR3 nucleotides are TGTGCCACAGACCGGGACTACGGCACAGATACGCAGTATTTT. This sequence encodes CATDRDYGTDTQYF.

In this sample, this clone turned up once. V usage is TRBV19 and J usage is TRBJ2-5; 8 bases align to TRBD1. This CDR3 comprises 13 residues. From germline, CDR1 is LNHDA and CDR2 SQIVND (reference sequence). J lost 5 bases, V lost 4 bases, and 3 bases had no gene match. CDR3 in DNA: TGTGCCAGTAGTACCTACAGGGGGGAGACCCAGTACTTC. Amino acid sequence: CASSTYRGETQYF.

The V and J genes are TRBV5-6 and TRBJ2-5; TRBD2 matches at 13 bases. Trimming took 4 bases from V and 5 from J; bases not matched to a gene: 8. The CDR3 sequence is 16 residues long. The germline gives CDR1 SGHDT, CDR2 YYEEEE. The CDR3 DNA reads TGTGCCAGCAGCAGGACTAGCGGGAGTGGGTGGGAGACCCAGTACTTC. Encoded protein: CASSRTSGSGWETQYF.

This clone was picked up one time. The J gene is TRBJ2-3, the V gene TRBV5-1, with a tentative D call TRBD1 (6 bases). The V gene's germline CDR1 is SGHRS and CDR2 YFSETQ. The CDR3 consists of 14 residues. V lost 4 bases to trimming and J lost 0 bases, with 9 bases between them. CDR3 sequence (DNA): TGCGCCAGCAGCCATGGACAGAGCACAGATACGCAGTATTTT. Its translation: CASSHGQSTDTQYF. Supplemented by reference TRBV5-1 and TRBJ2-3, the full variable domain reads KAGVTQTPRYLIKTRGQQVTLSCSPISGHRSVSWYQQTPGQGLQFLFEYFSETQRNKGNFPGRFSGRQFSNSRSEMNVSTLELGDSALYLCASSHGQSTDTQYFGPGTRLTVL.

V and J are TRBV6-4 and TRBJ2-5, with 15 bases lining up with TRBD2. This CDR3 is built from 19 residues. Germline trimming cut 6 bases from V and 1 base from J; bases unmatched to any gene: 12. Germline V gene lookup returns CDR1 MRHNA and CDR2 SNTAGT. The DNA for the CDR3 is TGTGCCAGCAGCATCCTGAGAGGACTAGCGGGAGGGGGCCAAGAGACCCAGTACTTC. Translating it yields CASSILRGLAGGGQETQYF.

This chain connects TRBV7-2 to TRBJ2-1; 8 bases agree with TRBD2. This CDR3 contains 15 residues. The germline V gene has CDR1 SGHTA and CDR2 FQGNSA. V shed 2 bases and J 7 bases; nucleotides not matched to a gene: 7. CDR3 residues: CASSLFSGERNEQFF. CDR3 DNA: TGTGCCAGCAGCTTATTTAGCGGGGAACGTAATGAGCAGTTCTTC.

This clone appeared a single time. The rearrangement uses TRBV2 and TRBJ1-5; D is uncertain. V was shortened by 6 bases and J by 10 bases, with 13 bases between the two germline ends. Germline CDR1 reads SNHLY; CDR2 reads FYNNEI. The CDR3 runs 12 residues. CDR3 bases: TGTGCCAGCAGCCCCCCCCCGGGTCCCCAGCATTTT. Residues: CASSPPPGPQHF.

CDR3 protein: CASGGSGANVLTF. CDR3 sequence (DNA): TGTGCCTCGGGGGGCTCTGGGGCCAACGTCCTGACTTTC. The V call is TRBV12-3 or TRBV12-4, the J call TRBJ2-6; 7 bases align to TRBD2. There are 13 residues in the CDR3. J was trimmed by 0 bases and V by 11 bases; bases with no gene match: 1.

The chain links TRBV24-1 to TRBJ2-6; 8 bases are shared with TRBD2. There are 15 residues in the CDR3. Looked up from germline, CDR1 is KGHDR and CDR2 is SFDVKD. Trimming removed 5 bases from V and 2 bases from J; junction bases left unmatched: 1. The CDR3 loop is CATSAGGPGANVLTF. Written as DNA, the CDR3 is TGTGCCACCAGTGCGGGGGGGCCTGGGGCCAACGTCCTGACTTTC.

The chain joins TRBV30 to TRBJ1-4; 9 bases map to TRBD1. CDR3 length: 13 amino acids. Losses at the gene ends were 4 bases for V and 5 bases for J; bases not matched to a gene: 2. Germline V gene data show CDR1 as GTSNPN and CDR2 as SVGIG (reference sequence). The CDR3 DNA sequence: TGTGCCTGGAATACAGGGGGCAATGAAAAACTGTTTTTT. Protein: CAWNTGGNEKLFF.

The rearrangement uses TRBV3-1 (or the pseudogene TRBV3-2) and TRBJ2-5; 9 bases align to TRBD2. CDR1 is LGHDT, CDR2 YNNKEL, per germline (reference sequence). V dropped 6 bases and J dropped 4; count of bases not matched to a gene: 12. This CDR3 spans 16 amino acids. CDR3 loop: CASRPLGGGRGETQYF. CDR3 bases: TGTGCCAGCAGGCCCCTGGGGGGCGGGAGGGGAGAGACCCAGTACTTC.

This clone was seen more than once but under ten times. The chain couples TRBV19 to TRBJ2-3; tentative D call: TRBD1 (7 bases). The CDR3 extends over 18 amino acids. Germline-derived CDR1 and CDR2 are LNHDA and SQIVND (reference sequence). V lost 4 bases, J lost 2 bases, and 22 bases lay in between. The CDR3 DNA reads TGTGCCAGTAGTAGCCCCGGGACAGCGATGCGGGACACAGATACGCAGTATTTT. Its translation: CASSSPGTAMRDTDTQYF.

The chain combines TRBV5-4 with TRBJ2-1, with D perhaps matching TRBD2 (6 bases). Germline loops: CDR1 SGHNT, CDR2 YYREEE (reference sequence). The CDR3 loop spans 13 amino acids. Between the trimmed V and J ends, which lost 4 bases and 4 bases, there was a span of 9 bases. CDR3: CASSQDYYNEQFF. For the CDR3, the DNA is TGTGCCAGCAGCCAGGACTATTACAATGAGCAGTTCTTC. Based on the CDR3 plus reference TRBV5-4 and TRBJ2-1, the full variable domain is ETGVTQSPTHLIKTRGQQVTLRCSSQSGHNTVSWYQQALGQGPQFIFQYYREEENGRGNFPPRFSGLQFPNYSSELNVNALELDDSALYLCASSQDYYNEQFFGPGTRLTVL.

Worth noting for this clone: At the DNA level, this CDR3 is encoded by other sequences in the same sample as well. This chain uses TRBV3-1 (or the pseudogene TRBV3-2) with TRBJ2-3; TRBD2 is a possible D gene (6 bases). Germline loops: CDR1 LGHDT, CDR2 YNNKEL (reference sequence). V was trimmed by 5 bases and J by 2 bases, leaving 8 bases between them. CDR3 size: 13 residues. Here the CDR3 reads CASSGTATDTQYF. In DNA, the CDR3 is TGTGCCAGCAGCGGGACTGCCACAGATACGCAGTATTTT.

This chain links TRBV21-1 with TRBJ2-4; TRBD1, the D gene given by the table, was not confirmed from the DNA. TRBV21-1 is an annotated pseudogene. The CDR3 is made up of 14 amino acids. CDR3: CASSKGDREDIQYF. The CDR3 DNA reads as TGTGCCAGCAGCAAAGGAGACAGGGAGGACATTCAGTACTTC.

The CDR3: CASSLQNTGELFF. As DNA, the CDR3 is TGTGCCAGCAGTTTACAGAACACCGGGGAGCTGTTTTTT. The chain links TRBV28 to TRBJ2-2; D is undetermined. Trimming shortened V by 2 bases and J by 1 base, and 2 bases separated the two germline ends. Germline V lookup: CDR1 MDHEN, CDR2 SYDVKM. This CDR3 contains 13 residues.

V and J are TRBV7-9 and TRBJ2-1, with TRBD2 as a possible D gene (7 bases). CDR1 and CDR2 from the germline V gene are SEHNR and FQNEAQ (reference sequence). V lost 1 base and J lost 7, with 14 bases in between. The CDR3 contains 15 residues. CDR3 bases: TGTGCCAGCAGCTTAGTCTCAGGGAGGGGGAATGAGCAGTTCTTC. Its protein product is CASSLVSGRGNEQFF.

With respect to this clone: Since no conserved phenylalanine or tryptophan closes the CDR3, a read error is the likely cause. It is unclear where the CDR3 begins or ends on the DNA, so no DNA is shown, and the CDR3 is as TCRdb lists it. This CDR3 is CASSRPLE. J is TRBJ2-7 and V is TRBV11-2; the D call in the table, TRBD2, was not verified against the DNA. The CDR3 totals 8 residues, both ends included. CDR1 and CDR2 (germline): SGHAT, FQNNGV.

This clone was seen a single time. The V and J genes are TRBV24-1 and TRBJ2-3, with TRBD2 as a possible D gene (5 bases). Trimming shortened V by 6 bases and J by 1 base, and 7 bases separated the two germline ends. Germline CDR1 and CDR2: KGHDR and SFDVKD. The CDR3 sequence is 13 residues long. The CDR3 is CATSLRGTDTQYF. As DNA, the CDR3 is TGTGCCACCAGTTTGAGGGGCACAGATACGCAGTATTTT.

V and J are TRBV11-3 and TRBJ2-1; TRBD2 aligns across 9 bases. The V gene end was trimmed by 1 base and the J gene end by 9 bases; junction bases not matched to a gene: 13. The CDR3 spans 17 residues. Per the germline V gene, CDR1 is SGHNT and CDR2 is YENEEA. CDR3 in amino acids: CASSLAGGRAATGEQFF. For the CDR3, the DNA is TGTGCCAGCAGCTTAGCGGGCGGGAGGGCCGCGACGGGTGAGCAGTTCTTC.

The rearrangement joins TRBV18 to TRBJ2-1; TRBD2 matches 10 bases. The J segment lost 9 bases and the V segment lost 4 bases, leaving 12 bases of the junction unmatched. Germline values: CDR1 KGHSH, CDR2 LQKENI. This CDR3 is 16 amino acids long. CDR3 in amino acids: CASSLSPSGSFSEQFF. As DNA, the CDR3 is TGTGCCAGCTCACTCTCTCCTAGCGGGAGTTTCAGTGAGCAGTTCTTC.